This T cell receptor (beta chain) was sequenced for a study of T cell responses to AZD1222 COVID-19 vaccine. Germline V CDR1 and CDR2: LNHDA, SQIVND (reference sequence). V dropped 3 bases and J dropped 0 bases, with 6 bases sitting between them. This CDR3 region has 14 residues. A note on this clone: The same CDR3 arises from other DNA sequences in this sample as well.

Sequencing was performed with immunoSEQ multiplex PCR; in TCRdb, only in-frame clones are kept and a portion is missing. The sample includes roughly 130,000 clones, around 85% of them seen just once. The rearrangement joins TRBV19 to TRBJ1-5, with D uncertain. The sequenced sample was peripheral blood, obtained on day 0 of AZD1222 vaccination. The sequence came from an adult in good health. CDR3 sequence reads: CASSIGYSNQPQHF. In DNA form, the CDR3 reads TGTGCCAGTAGTATTGGATATAGCAATCAGCCCCAGCATTTT.